This entry describes one T cell receptor beta chain. This specimen belongs to a study of blood T cells in healthy people across ages. Germline V CDR1 and CDR2: MGHDK, SYGVNS. Germline trimming cut 5 bases from V and 2 bases from J; bases unmatched to any gene: 4. The CDR3 has 15 residues. With a J-beta primer mix and a sample-barcoded 5' primer, a second PCR ran 7 to 11 cycles. TCRdb independently ran MiXCR on the 5' RACE reads; one entry per CDR3 protein. The sample contains 850,000 to 1,000,000 distinct CDR3 sequences, roughly 51% of which appear only once. The TCR comes from a woman aged 55-69 years in good health. The rearrangement joins TRBV25-1 to TRBJ2-7; 12 nucleotides align to TRBD2. Material: blood. In nucleotides, the CDR3 is TGTGCCAGCAGTTCCGCTAGCGGGAGGGCCTACGAGCAGTACTTC. Its protein product is CASSSASGRAYEQYF.